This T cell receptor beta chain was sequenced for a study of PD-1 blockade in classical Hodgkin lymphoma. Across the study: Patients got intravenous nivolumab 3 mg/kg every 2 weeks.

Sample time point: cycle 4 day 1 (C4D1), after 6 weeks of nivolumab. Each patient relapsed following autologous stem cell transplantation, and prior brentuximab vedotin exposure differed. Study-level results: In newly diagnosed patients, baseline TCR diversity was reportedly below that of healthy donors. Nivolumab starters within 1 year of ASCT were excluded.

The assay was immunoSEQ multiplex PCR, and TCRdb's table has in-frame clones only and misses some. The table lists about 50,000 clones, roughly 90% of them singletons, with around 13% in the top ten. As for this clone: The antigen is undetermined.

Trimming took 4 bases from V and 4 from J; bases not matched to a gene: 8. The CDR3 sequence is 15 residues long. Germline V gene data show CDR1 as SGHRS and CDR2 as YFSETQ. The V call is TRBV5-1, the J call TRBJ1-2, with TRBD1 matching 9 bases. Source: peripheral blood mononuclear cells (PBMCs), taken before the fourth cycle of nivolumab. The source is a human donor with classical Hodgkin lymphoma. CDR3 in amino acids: CASSADRGATYGYTF. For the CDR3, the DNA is TGCGCCAGCAGCGCCGACAGGGGGGCAACCTATGGCTACACCTTC.